This T cell receptor beta chain emerged from a study of blood T cell repertoires in COVID-19. In the study overall: In each case, the material was cDNA or gDNA derived from T cells, B-cell-depleted T cells, or PBMCs.

CDR1 SGHVS and CDR2 FNYEAQ come from the germline V gene. The CDR3 has 16 amino acids. With V trimmed by 3 bases and J by 5 bases, 11 bases remained unmatched. Authors' processing steps: From reference gene primer amplification, estimates of nucleated cell counts were derived. The protocol was immunoSEQ multiplex PCR, while the TCRdb copy is restricted to in-frame clones and leaves out a portion. That table supplies the V and J calls and clone size; D and trimming were determined from the DNA. The sample holds about 140,000 clones, 80% to 90% seen once. This receptor was identified in a man between 60 and 75 years old with active or convalescent COVID-19. V usage is TRBV7-6 and J usage is TRBJ2-7; TRBD2 matches at 9 bases. Material: peripheral blood. As DNA, the CDR3 is TGTGCCAGCAGCTTGGGTAGCGGGAGCCTCTTAGACGAGCAGTACTTC. Residues: CASSLGSGSLLDEQYF.